The TCR beta chain described here comes from a study of T-cell reconstitution after alpha-beta-depleted transplantation in children. As it was prepared, the TCRbeta library received unique molecular identifiers. MiXCR was run by TCRdb on the PCR reads, yielding one entry per CDR3 protein. The data show hundreds of thousands of distinct CDR3 sequences, around 10% seen once. This clonotype was counted at least ten times. The sample here was PBMCs, taken before TCRalphabeta/CD19-depleted stem cell transplant. The sequence was collected from a boy younger than two with acute myeloid leukemia, due to receive a stem cell transplant.

CDR3 nucleotide sequence: TGTGCCAGCAGCGTAGCGGGGGGGGCCACAGATACGCAGTATTTT. It codes for CASSVAGGATDTQYF. The rearrangement joins TRBV9 to TRBJ2-3; 8 bases are shared with TRBD2. CDR3 length equals 15 residues. V lost 0 bases and J lost 2; bases outside the gene matches: 2. Germline V gene data show CDR1 as SGDLS and CDR2 as YYNGEE. The full variable domain, rest sourced from reference TRBV9 and TRBJ2-3, is DSGVTQTPKHLITATGQRVTLRCSPRSGDLSVYWYQQSLDQGLQFLIQYYNGEERAKGNILERFSAQQFPDLHSELNLSSLELGDSALYFCASSVAGGATDTQYFGPGTRLTVL.